A few counts support the clone carrying this TCR beta chain. What it binds is unknown. Germline and genes here are mouse. The sequenced fragment ends 4 residues before the CDR3 boundary, so the rest is inferred from the germline J gene. Once RNA had been extracted, it was reverse transcribed into cDNA to act as the sequencing template. TCRdb's copy holds only in-frame clones and misses some; the assay was immunoSEQ multiplex PCR. The sample was found to contain roughly 110,000 clones, and every one recurs. The data stem from a study of CD8+ T cells in alopecia areata. In the study overall: Recipient mice, roughly 6-10-week-old female C3H/HeJ animals, received skin from 6-12-month-old C3H/HeJ graft donors with spontaneous alopecia.

General observations from the study: Mice showed clearer TCR sharing than patients did, a gap that was possibly HLA-related.

The germline gives CDR1 NNHNN, CDR2 SYGAGS (reference sequence). V lost 4 bases to trimming and J lost 2 bases; unmatched junction nucleotides: 2. The CDR3 has 14 amino acids. The specimen was lesional skin. The chain joins TRBV13-2 to TRBJ2-1, with 8 nucleotides matching TRBD2. The source is a C3H/HeJ mouse with alopecia areata. The mice in this strain carry MHC haplotype H2-k. CDR3 loop: CASGPTGDYAEQFF. CDR3 bases read: TGTGCCAGCGGTCCGACTGGGGACTATGCT.